The 5 T cell receptor beta chains below were found in one sample sequenced in a study of control samples from healthy donors and cancer patients. The assay was immunoSEQ multiplex PCR, and TCRdb's table has in-frame clones only and misses some. The data show about 49,000 clones, with approximately 86% seen just once and 2.8% held by the top ten. The sequencing input was PBMCs. These receptors all come from a woman in her fifties or sixties with lung cancer.

Only one count was recorded for this clone. The chain links TRBV5-1 to TRBJ2-3, with D unresolved. The CDR3 length is 13 residues. Germline V gene sequence: CDR1 SGHRS, CDR2 YFSETQ. Trimming took 1 base from V and 4 from J, leaving 7 bases between them. The chain's CDR3 is CASSLLGSDTQYF. Written as DNA, the CDR3 is TGCGCCAGCAGCTTGCTCGGGTCAGATACGCAGTATTTT.

The chain links TRBV14 to TRBJ1-1, with D perhaps matching TRBD1 (5 bases). V dropped 6 bases and J dropped 0 bases, with 20 bases sitting between them. Germline values: CDR1 SGHDN, CDR2 FVKESK. This CDR3 spans 17 amino acids. CDR3 in amino acids: CASSPLWGEDMNTEAFF. Written as DNA, the CDR3 is TGTGCCAGCAGTCCTCTATGGGGGGAGGACATGAACACTGAAGCTTTCTTT.

This clone is a singleton in its sample. This chain uses TRBV30 with TRBJ1-1; no reliable D call. The CDR3 is 12 residues long. In germline, CDR1 is GTSNPN, CDR2 SVGIG (reference sequence). The V end was cut by 2 bases, the J end by 7 bases, with 11 bases between. The CDR3 region is CAWSTPTFEAFF. CDR3 sequence (DNA): TGTGCCTGGAGTACACCGACGTTTGAAGCTTTCTTT.

V gene TRBV28 combines with J gene TRBJ2-7; the D gene could be TRBD1 or TRBD2 (6 bases each). The CDR3 totals 14 residues. Trimming stripped 6 bases from V and 7 bases from J, with 19 bases between. Germline CDR1 is MDHEN and CDR2 is SYDVKM. The DNA of the CDR3 is TGTGCCAGCAGAAATGCGGGACACCTCATGGAGCAGTACTTC. Amino acids: CASRNAGHLMEQYF.

This clone was seen only once. The genes are TRBV28 and TRBJ2-7; 8 bases are a match to TRBD1. The CDR3 is 16 residues long. Germline trimming cut 7 bases from V and 3 bases from J; bases unmatched to any gene: 14. Germline assignment: CDR1 MDHEN and CDR2 SYDVKM. The CDR3 reads CASTPGGQGSLYEQYF. Here the CDR3 DNA reads TGTGCCAGCACCCCGGGCGGACAGGGATCCCTCTACGAGCAGTACTTC.